These T cell receptor beta chains were read from a single sample in a study of OX40 agonist ivuxolimab in advanced cancers. Repertoires were generated with immunoSEQ multiplex PCR, while TCRdb's copy carries only in-frame clones and drops some. The table records tens of thousands of clones, about 90% of them present only once. The sample in question was CD4+ or CD8+ T cells sorted from blood, obtained in a trial of the OX40 agonist ivuxolimab. Receptors were obtained from an adult with an advanced solid tumor such as melanoma, head and neck, liver or kidney cancer. Both conserved end residues are part of each CDR3. A D gene is named only where the DNA matches it firmly. Clone sizes are given selectively: once, few, many, or a class where the clone is expanded.

J | V | D | size | CDR3 | DNA
TRBJ2-7 | TRBV2 | . | . | CASNAGAWSSYEQYF | TGTGCCAGCAATGCTGGGGCGTGGAGCTCCTACGAGCAGTACTTC
TRBJ2-1 | TRBV10-3 | TRBD1 | . | CAISGGQGINEQFF | TGTGCCATCAGTGGGGGACAGGGGATAAATGAGCAGTTCTTC
TRBJ2-2 | TRBV11-3 | TRBD2 | . | CASSRKAGFTGELFF | TGTGCCAGCAGCCGAAAAGCGGGATTCACCGGGGAGCTGTTTTTT
TRBJ1-1 | TRBV27 | TRBD1 | . | CASSWVDRTNTEAFF | TGTGCCAGCAGTTGGGTGGACAGGACGAACACTGAAGCTTTCTTT
TRBJ2-1 | TRBV6-1 | . | . | CASSEVEGGRFFF | TGTGCCAGCAGTGAAGTAGAGGGGGGGCGTTTCTTCTTC
TRBJ2-3 | TRBV5-4 | TRBD1 | few | CASSLGRTGMAHPTDTQYF | TGTGCCAGCAGCTTGGGTAGGACAGGGATGGCCCACCCCACAGATACGCAGTATTTT
TRBJ2-3 | TRBV12-5 | TRBD1 | . | CASGLGTGRTQTDTQYF | TGTGCTAGTGGTTTGGGGACAGGGAGGACACAGACAGATACGCAGTATTTT
TRBJ2-6 | TRBV10-3 | . | . | CAISESGSGANVLTF | TGTGCCATCAGTGAGTCTGGATCTGGGGCCAACGTCCTGACTTTC
TRBJ2-1 | TRBV27 | TRBD2 | . | CASSLVAGGPPYNEQFF | TGTGCCAGCAGTTTAGTAGCGGGGGGGCCCCCCTACAATGAGCAGTTCTTC
TRBJ2-5 | TRBV2 | . | . | CASSPGRVQETQYF | TGTGCCAGCTCCCCAGGGAGAGTCCAAGAGACCCAGTACTTC
TRBJ2-7 | TRBV6-1 | . | . | CASRNRDRSYEQYF | TGTGCCAGCAGGAACCGGGACCGCTCCTACGAGCAGTACTTC
TRBJ2-1 | TRBV6-1 | TRBD2 | . | CASRTGTSGSMEQFF | TGTGCCAGCAGGACCGGGACTAGCGGGTCCATGGAGCAGTTCTTC
TRBJ1-5 | TRBV19 | TRBD1 | . | CASSITGGDNQPQHF | TGTGCCAGTAGTATAACAGGGGGAGACAATCAGCCCCAGCATTTT
TRBJ1-5 | TRBV7-2 | . | . | CASSLVGYQPQHF | TGTGCCAGCAGCTTAGTCGGTTATCAGCCCCAGCATTTT
TRBJ1-5 | TRBV28 | . | . | CASSLTSGIGNQPQHF | TGTGCCAGCAGTTTAACCTCCGGGATTGGCAATCAGCCCCAGCATTTT